This T cell receptor beta chain was identified during a study of blood T cell repertoires in COVID-19. The overall study: The analysed material was cDNA or gDNA that came from T cells, B-cell-depleted T cells, or PBMCs.

CDR1 and CDR2 from the germline V gene are SGHTA and FQGNSA. The length of the CDR3 is 12 residues. The ends lost 5 bases at V and 6 bases at J; junction bases unmatched: 2. In the source study's methods: Amplification of reference gene primers provided the estimated nucleated cell counts. Generated by immunoSEQ multiplex PCR, the TCRdb table keeps only in-frame clones and is missing some. V, J and clone size are those of that table, while D and trimming were read from the DNA. The sample holds some 140,000 clones, about 90% seen once. The origin of this receptor is a man between 45 and 60 years old with acute or convalescent COVID-19. This chain uses TRBV7-2 with TRBJ1-1; 8 bases fit TRBD1. The sample comprised peripheral blood. Here the CDR3 DNA reads TGTGCCAGCAGCGCAGGGGGCCCTGAAGCTTTCTTT. This sequence encodes CASSAGGPEAFF.